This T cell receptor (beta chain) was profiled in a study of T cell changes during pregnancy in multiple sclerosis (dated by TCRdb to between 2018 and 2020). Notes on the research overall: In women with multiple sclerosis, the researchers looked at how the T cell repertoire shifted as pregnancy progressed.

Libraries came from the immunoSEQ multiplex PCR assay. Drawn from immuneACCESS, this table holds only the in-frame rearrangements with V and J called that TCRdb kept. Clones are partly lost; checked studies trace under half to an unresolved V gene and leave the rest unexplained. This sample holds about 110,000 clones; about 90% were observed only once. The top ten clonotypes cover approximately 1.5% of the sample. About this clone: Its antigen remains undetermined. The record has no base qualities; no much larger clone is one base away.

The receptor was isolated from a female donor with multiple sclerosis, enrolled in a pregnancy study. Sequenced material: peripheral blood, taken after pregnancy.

The CDR3 in this case is CASSLQGSSVDTEAFF. The bases are TGCGCCAGCAGCTTACAGGGAAGTAGCGTAGACACTGAAGCTTTCTTT. In this chain, TRBV5-1 is recombined with TRBJ1-1, with TRBD1 as a weak D call on 6 bases. V and J are truncated by 2 bases and 3 bases respectively, leaving an intervening sequence of 17 bases. From a lookup of the germline V gene, CDR1 and CDR2 are SGHRS and YFSETQ. From its cysteine to its phenylalanine, the CDR3 spans 16 amino acids. CDR3 DNA is the only sequence kept; it has 48 bases, read in frame from the first base.